Sequencing of this TCR beta chain was carried out in a study of blood T cells in healthy people across ages. Researchers isolated at least 6.5 million PBMCs per sample. The V gene lost 0 bases and the J gene lost 7 bases, with 16 bases spanning the gap. Germline V gene lookup returns CDR1 SQVTM and CDR2 ANQGSEA. This CDR3 contains 14 residues. A second PCR of roughly 6 to 12 cycles used a sample-barcoded 5' primer and a J-beta primer mix. Each sample yielded at least 3 million CDR3-containing paired-end reads. TCRdb re-called the 5' RACE reads with MiXCR, one entry per CDR3 protein. Among around 1,500,000 distinct CDR3 sequences listed, 35% to 45% were seen once.

The J gene is TRBJ2-7, the V gene TRBV29-1; unclear D gene. The sequence was collected from a woman aged 18-30 years in good health. The sample taken for sequencing was blood. This chain's CDR3 is CSVEEDTALREQYF. The CDR3 DNA is TGCAGCGTTGAAGAAGACACCGCTCTGAGGGAGCAGTACTTC.